The 13 T cell receptor beta chains in this list originate from one sample, sequenced in a study of T cell responses to AZD1222 COVID-19 vaccine (dated by TCRdb to about 2021). According to the study, the label for this sample's time point signals: baseline before first vaccination. Preparation of the library involved the immunoSEQ multiplex PCR assay. TCRdb's version of the immuneACCESS table is confined to in-frame rearrangements and falls short of the full clone set. An unresolved V gene accounts for under half of the shortfall where checked; the remainder is of unknown origin. Present in this sample are approximately 170,000 clones, over 75% of which were seen just once. The ten largest clones take up 6.9% of the sample. The input for sequencing was peripheral blood, taken on day 0 of AZD1222 vaccination. Receptor source: an adult in good health.

The chain has TRBV14 and TRBJ1-2; no definite D call. V was trimmed by 4 bases and J by 0 bases, leaving 6 bases between them. This CDR3 is built from 13 residues. Germline V gives CDR1 SGHDN, CDR2 FVKESK. CDR3 DNA: TGTGCCAGCAGCCTCGACTCTAACTATGGCTACACCTTC. This translates into CASSLDSNYGYTF.

V and J are TRBV6-5 and TRBJ2-5; D possibly corresponds to TRBD1 (5 bases). The CDR3 spans 12 residues. Germline assignment: CDR1 MNHEY and CDR2 SVGAGI. V lost 6 bases and J lost 2, with 7 bases in between. CDR3 nucleotides: TGTGCCAGCAGGGACATACAAGAGACCCAGTACTTC. As protein: CASRDIQETQYF.

This clone was seen only a few times. The chain combines TRBV9 with TRBJ2-1, with unresolved D. The V end was cut by 0 bases, the J end by 8 bases, with 9 bases between. Germline V gives CDR1 SGDLS, CDR2 YYNGEE. This CDR3 has 13 amino acids. CDR3 sequence (DNA): TGTGCCAGCAGCGTAGGTGGGGTCCATGAGCAGTTCTTC. It encodes CASSVGGVHEQFF.

The chain employs TRBV27 and TRBJ2-2, with TRBD1 matching 7 bases. V shed 0 bases, J shed 1 base, and the junction held 5 bases outside the gene matches. The CDR3 is made up of 17 amino acids. In germline, CDR1 is MNHEY, CDR2 SMNVEV (reference sequence). As DNA, the CDR3 is TGTGCCAGCAGTTTATCGGGGGACAGAGAGAACACCGGGGAGCTGTTTTTT. It yields the protein CASSLSGDRENTGELFF.

V gene TRBV19 combines with J gene TRBJ1-5; perhaps TRBD1 as D (6 bases). The CDR3 runs 17 residues. Trimming left V 5 bases short and J 2 bases short, with 19 bases between. Germline CDR1 reads LNHDA; CDR2 reads SQIVND (reference sequence). CDR3 DNA: TGTGCCAGTAGTCTTTGGGGGGGACCAGGGGGCAATCAGCCCCAGCATTTT. Its translation is CASSLWGGPGGNQPQHF.

There are a few counts of this clone. This rearrangement joins TRBV3-1 (or the pseudogene TRBV3-2) to TRBJ2-7; D not certain. CDR1 and CDR2 from the germline V gene are LGHDT and YNNKEL (reference sequence). The CDR3 runs 14 residues. V was shortened by 0 bases and J by 3 bases, with 9 bases between the two germline ends. The chain's CDR3 is CASSQEGRIYEQYV. In DNA, the CDR3 is TGTGCCAGCAGCCAAGAAGGCAGGATCTACGAGCAGTACGTC.

J is TRBJ1-5 and V is TRBV14; tentatively, D is TRBD1 (5 bases). V lost 1 base, J lost 11 bases, and 12 bases lay in between. Germline V CDR1 and CDR2: SGHDN, FVKESK. This CDR3 has 13 amino acids. The DNA for the CDR3 is TGTGCCAGCAGCCAAGTCCCCTACAGGTCCCAGCATTTT. It translates to CASSQVPYRSQHF. Using reference TRBV14 and TRBJ1-5 for the parts outside the CDR3, the full variable domain is EAGVTQFPSHSVIEKGQTVTLRCDPISGHDNLYWYRRVMGKEIKFLLHFVKESKQDESGMPNNRFLAERTGGTYSTLKVQPAELEDSGVYFCASSQVPYRSQHFGDGTRLSIL.

The chain recombines TRBV5-6 with TRBJ1-4; 7 bases are a match to TRBD1. This CDR3 region has 16 residues. In germline, CDR1 is SGHDT, CDR2 YYEEEE. Trimming cost V 4 bases and J 11 bases; bases outside gene matches: 17. The CDR3 loop is CASSRNRDSWSSKLFF. CDR3 coding DNA: TGTGCCAGCAGCAGGAACCGGGACAGTTGGTCCTCTAAACTGTTTTTT. Full variable domain (missing parts from reference TRBV5-6 and TRBJ1-4): DAGVTQSPTHLIKTRGQQVTLRCSPKSGHDTVSWYQQALGQGPQFIFQYYEEEERQRGNFPDRFSGHQFPNYSSELNVNALLLGDSALYLCASSRNRDSWSSKLFFGSGTQLSVL.

This clone was seen only a few times. This chain uses TRBV4-1 with TRBJ1-2; D is unclear. This CDR3 has 15 amino acids. Germline CDR1 is MGHRA and CDR2 is YSYEKL. Trimming left V 1 base short and J 3 bases short, with 12 bases between. CDR3 sequence: CASSQADAEHYGYTF. The DNA for the CDR3 is TGCGCCAGCAGCCAAGCGGACGCAGAACACTATGGCTACACCTTC.

The chain employs TRBV6-1 and TRBJ1-2, with no clear D. CDR1 is MNHNS, CDR2 SASEGT, per germline. The length of the CDR3 is 16 residues. V lost 2 bases and J lost 4, with 17 bases in between. The CDR3: CASSELGAAQPYGYTF. The CDR3 DNA reads as TGTGCCAGCAGTGAATTGGGCGCTGCCCAACCCTATGGCTACACCTTC.

The rearrangement joins TRBV19 to TRBJ1-2; D possibly corresponds to TRBD1 (5 bases). Trimming took 5 bases from V and 1 from J, leaving 14 bases between them. Germline CDR1 is LNHDA and CDR2 is SQIVND (reference sequence). The CDR3 is made up of 15 amino acids. CDR3 nucleotide sequence: TGTGCCAGTAGTTCGCCACCAGGGCGTAACTATGGCTACACCTTC. It translates to CASSSPPGRNYGYTF.

The chain is built from TRBV19 and TRBJ2-7; weak D call: TRBD2 (5 bases). Trimming stripped 6 bases from V and 2 bases from J, with 14 bases between. Germline CDR1 and CDR2: LNHDA and SQIVND (reference sequence). The length of the CDR3 is 14 residues. The CDR3 spells CASSNLDGTYEQYF. In DNA, the CDR3 is TGTGCCAGTAGCAATCTGGACGGGACCTACGAGCAGTACTTC.

The rearrangement uses TRBV6-4 and TRBJ1-2, with 8 bases lining up with TRBD1. This CDR3 region has 12 residues. Germline V gene sequence: CDR1 MRHNA, CDR2 SNTAGT. V was pared by 9 bases and J by 4 bases, with 4 bases of the junction left unmatched. The CDR3 region is CASLDRVYGYTF. The CDR3 DNA reads as TGTGCCAGTCTGGACAGGGTCTATGGCTACACCTTC.